This T cell receptor beta chain appears in the sequencing data of a study of radiotherapy plus CTLA-4 blockade in lung cancer. Study in general: Disease control was seen in approximately 30% of patients, objective responses in 18%.

Trimming took 3 bases from V and 0 from J, leaving 12 bases between them. Germline assignment: CDR1 MDHEN and CDR2 SYDVKM. This CDR3 region has 16 residues. People whose metastatic non-small-cell lung cancer was chemo-refractory got focal radiation along with CTLA-4 blockade by ipilimumab. Concerning this clone itself: Its antigen is currently unknown.

Broader study findings: Response was reportedly best predicted by early blood T cell clone dynamics, with interferon-beta. In blood, TCR clones derived from the tumor expanded after radiotherapy plus ipilimumab.

Produced via immunoSEQ multiplex PCR; TCRdb's table is partial and in-frame only. The sample lists about 77,000 clones; roughly 74% were seen once. The source material was peripheral blood, sampled from a patient treated with radiotherapy plus ipilimumab. The V gene is TRBV28, the J gene TRBJ1-5, with D uncertain. The sequence was collected from a human donor with non-small cell lung cancer whose response to radiotherapy plus ipilimumab could not be evaluated. The CDR3 nucleotides are TGTGCCAGCAGTTTTTGGATTCAGGATAGCAATCAGCCCCAGCATTTT. Translating gives CASSFWIQDSNQPQHF.